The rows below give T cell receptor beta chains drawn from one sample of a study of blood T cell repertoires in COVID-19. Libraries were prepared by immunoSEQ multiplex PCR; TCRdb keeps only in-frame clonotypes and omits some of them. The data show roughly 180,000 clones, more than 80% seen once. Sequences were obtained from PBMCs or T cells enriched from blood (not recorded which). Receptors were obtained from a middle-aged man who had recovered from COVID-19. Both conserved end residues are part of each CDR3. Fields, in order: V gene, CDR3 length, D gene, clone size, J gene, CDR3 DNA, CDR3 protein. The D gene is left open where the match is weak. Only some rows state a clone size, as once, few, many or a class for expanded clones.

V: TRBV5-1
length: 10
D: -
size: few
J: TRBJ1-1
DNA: TGCGCCAGCAGTGATTTGAGAACTTTCTTT
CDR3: CASSDLRTFF

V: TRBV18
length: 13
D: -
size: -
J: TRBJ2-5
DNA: TGTGCCAGCTCACAAAGGGGGACGGAGACCCAGTACTTC
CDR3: CASSQRGTETQYF

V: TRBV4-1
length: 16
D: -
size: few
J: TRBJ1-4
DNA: TGCGCCAGCAGCCTTTCCACCGGGACTATTAATGAAAAACTGTTTTTT
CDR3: CASSLSTGTINEKLFF

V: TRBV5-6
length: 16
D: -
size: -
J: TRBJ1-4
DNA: TGTGCCAGCAGCTTTAAGTCGGTTGCAACTAATGAAAAACTGTTTTTT
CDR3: CASSFKSVATNEKLFF

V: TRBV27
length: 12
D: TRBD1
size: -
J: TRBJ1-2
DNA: TGTGCCAGCAGACGGACAGGAGGCGGCTACACCTTC
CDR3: CASRRTGGGYTF

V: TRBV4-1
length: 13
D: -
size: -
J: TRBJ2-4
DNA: TGCGCCAGCAGCCAAGGGGGCGCCAACATTCAGTACTTC
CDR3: CASSQGGANIQYF

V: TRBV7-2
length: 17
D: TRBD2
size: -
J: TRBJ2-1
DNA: TGTGCCAGCAGCTCCGGACTAGCGGGGGGACTCTACAATGAGCAGTTCTTC
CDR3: CASSSGLAGGLYNEQFF

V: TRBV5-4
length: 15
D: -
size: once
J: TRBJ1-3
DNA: TGTGCCAGCAGCTTGGGCAGGGGTACCAGAAACACCATATATTTT
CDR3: CASSLGRGTRNTIYF

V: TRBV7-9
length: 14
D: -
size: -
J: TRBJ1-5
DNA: TGTGCCAGCAGCCCCGAGGCGAGCAATCAGCCCCAGCATTTT
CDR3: CASSPEASNQPQHF

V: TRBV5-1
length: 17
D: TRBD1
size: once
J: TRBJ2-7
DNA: TGCGCCAGCAGCCCGCTTATACAGGGGTCAAGCTCCTACGAGCAGTACTTC
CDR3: CASSPLIQGSSSYEQYF

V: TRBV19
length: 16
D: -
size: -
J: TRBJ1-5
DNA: TGTGCCAGTAGTTATCGACAGCTTTATAGCAATCAGCCCCAGCATTTT
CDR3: CASSYRQLYSNQPQHF

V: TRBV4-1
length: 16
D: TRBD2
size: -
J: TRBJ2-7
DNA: TGCGCCAGCAGCCAAGAGGGGCTAGCGGGCTCCTACGAGCAGTACTTC
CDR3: CASSQEGLAGSYEQYF

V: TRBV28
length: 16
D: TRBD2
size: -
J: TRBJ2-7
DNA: TGTGCCAGCAGCCCAACCGGTGGGACTAGTCCCCACGAGCAGTACTTC
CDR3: CASSPTGGTSPHEQYF

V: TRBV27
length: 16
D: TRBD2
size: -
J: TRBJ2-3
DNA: TGTGCCAGCAGTCCGCTAGCGGGGGGGAGCACAGATACGCAGTATTTT
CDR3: CASSPLAGGSTDTQYF

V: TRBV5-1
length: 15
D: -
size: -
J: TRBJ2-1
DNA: TGCGCCAGCAGCTCTGGACAACCAGGTTCGGGTGAGCAGTTCTTC
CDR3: CASSSGQPGSGEQFF

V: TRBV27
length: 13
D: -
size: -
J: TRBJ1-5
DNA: TGTGCCAGCAGCCCTGCTGAGGGTCAGCCCCAGCATTTT
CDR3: CASSPAEGQPQHF

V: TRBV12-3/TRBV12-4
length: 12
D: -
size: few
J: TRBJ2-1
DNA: TGTGCCAGCAGCCGGGGACTTCACCGGCAGTTCTTC
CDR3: CASSRGLHRQFF